The 13 T cell receptor beta chains reported below all come from one sample, sequenced in a study of control samples from healthy donors and cancer patients. The repertoire was sequenced with immunoSEQ multiplex PCR; TCRdb's copy has only in-frame clones and lacks some. The sample includes 150,000 to 200,000 clones, around 90% of them seen just once. Sequencing was done on a sample of blood. The receptors were sampled from a man aged 30 to 39 in good health.

This chain uses TRBV10-1 with TRBJ2-5; weak D call: TRBD1 (6 bases). Looked up from germline, CDR1 is WNHNN and CDR2 is SYGVQD (reference sequence). This CDR3 is built from 18 residues. Trimming took off 1 base at V and 1 base at J, with 19 bases between the two ends. The CDR3 bases are TGCGCCAGCAGTGAGTTGGTAAGTGAAGCAGGGGTCCAAGAGACCCAGTACTTC. Translating it yields CASSELVSEAGVQETQYF.

A single count supports this clone. An end of the junction does not agree with germline; a read error may underlie this. The genes are TRBV19 and TRBJ1-1; 10 positions match TRBD1. This CDR3 region has 16 residues. Germline lookup yields CDR1 LNHDA and CDR2 SQIVND (reference sequence). The CDR3 coding sequence is TGTGCCAGTAGTATGGAGCCGGGACAGGGGAACCCAATGGGCGTCTTT. This sequence encodes CASSMEPGQGNPMGVF. Complete variable domain (other parts from reference TRBV19 and TRBJ1-1): DGGITQSPKYLFRKEGQNVTLSCEQNLNHDAMYWYRQDPGQGLRLIYYSQIVNDFQKGDIAEGYSVSREKKESFPLTVTSAQKNPTAFYLCASSMEPGQGNPMGVFGQGTRLTVV.

This clone was found once. V is TRBV7-9 and J is TRBJ1-2, with 7 bases aligning to TRBD1. J gave up 4 bases and V 5 bases, and 10 bases lay outside the gene matches. This CDR3 region has 15 residues. Germline assignment: CDR1 SEHNR and CDR2 FQNEAQ (reference sequence). CDR3 in DNA: TGTGCCAGCAGCCAAGGGACAGCATATGGCTATGGCTACACCTTC. Encoded protein: CASSQGTAYGYGYTF. The entire variable domain, with the rest obtained from reference TRBV7-9 and TRBJ1-2, is as follows: DTGVSQNPRHKITKRGQNVTFRCDPISEHNRLYWYRQTLGQGPEFLTYFQNEAQLEKSRLLSDRFSAERPKGSFSTLEIQRTEQGDSAMYLCASSQGTAYGYGYTFGSGTRLTVV.

The chain links TRBV6-6 to TRBJ2-3; D could derive from TRBD1 or TRBD2 (6 bases each). The length of the CDR3 is 15 residues. CDR1 and CDR2 (germline): MNHNY, SVGAGI (reference sequence). Trimming removed 2 bases at V and 6 bases at J, with 15 bases between. The CDR3 DNA reads as TGTGCCAGCAGTTACAACGAGGGGGGCGTGGATACGCAGTATTTT. Translating gives CASSYNEGGVDTQYF.

The chain carries TRBV6-6 and TRBJ2-7; TRBD1 matches at 7 bases. Germline CDR1 is MNHNY and CDR2 is SVGAGI (reference sequence). Trimming removed 7 bases from V and 3 bases from J; junction bases left unmatched: 9. There are 14 residues in the CDR3. In nucleotides, the CDR3 is TGTGCCAGCATCAGGGACAGACGGTTCTACGAGCAGTACTTC. Translation: CASIRDRRFYEQYF.

The CDR3 DNA reads as TGTGCCGCCGGGGTGAGTCAGATCAACACCGGGGAGCTGTTTTTT. This translates into CAAGVSQINTGELFF. The chain couples TRBV6-4 to TRBJ2-2; D perhaps matches TRBD2 (5 bases). V lost 11 bases and J 2 bases, leaving 18 bases between the germline ends. Germline CDR1 reads MRHNA; CDR2 reads SNTAGT. The CDR3 length is 15 residues.

V is TRBV6-5 and J is TRBJ1-2; no reliable D call. The CDR3 totals 11 residues. V lost 5 bases, J lost 8 bases, and 9 bases lay in between. The V gene's germline CDR1 is MNHEY and CDR2 SVGAGI. The CDR3 DNA sequence: TGTGCCAGCAGTCCGGGGTGGGGCTACACCTTC. Amino acids: CASSPGWGYTF.

The CDR3 nucleotides read TGTGCCAGCTCACCAAATGGGGGGGCGAACACTGAAGCTTTCTTT. Amino acids: CASSPNGGANTEAFF. V is TRBV18 and J is TRBJ1-1, with a possible D match to TRBD1 (6 bases). Germline V gene data show CDR1 as KGHSH and CDR2 as LQKENI. The CDR3 runs to 15 residues. Trimming removed 2 bases at V and 1 base at J, with 11 bases between. The full variable domain, its missing parts supplied by reference TRBV18 and TRBJ1-1, is NAGVMQNPRHLVRRRGQEARLRCSPMKGHSHVYWYRQLPEEGLKFMVYLQKENIIDESGMPKERFSAEFPKEGPSILRIQQVVRGDSAAYFCASSPNGGANTEAFFGQGTRLTVV.

V and J are TRBV9 and TRBJ1-2, with 10 nucleotides matching TRBD1. Germline V lookup: CDR1 SGDLS, CDR2 YYNGEE. CDR3 length: 14 residues. Unmatched junction bases numbered 4, after V lost 4 bases and J lost 4 bases. Written as DNA, the CDR3 is TGTGCCAGCAGCCTCCGGACAGGGGGCTATGGCTACACCTTC. This sequence encodes CASSLRTGGYGYTF.

The rearrangement uses TRBV4-3 and TRBJ1-6; possible D gene TRBD1, 5 bases. The length of the CDR3 is 15 residues. Germline lookup yields CDR1 LGHNA and CDR2 YSLEER. The V and J ends lost 2 bases and 7 bases respectively, with 12 bases between them. In nucleotides, the CDR3 is TGCGCCAGCAGCCAACAACGGGCAGGGAATTCACCCCTCCACTTT. Its protein is CASSQQRAGNSPLHF.

This clone was recorded once. V and J are TRBV29-1 and TRBJ1-1; D gene unclear. CDR1 and CDR2 from the germline V gene are SQVTM and ANQGSEA. With 7 bases removed from V and 3 bases from J, the gap between germline ends came to 18 bases. The CDR3 spans 14 residues. The CDR3 loop reads CSDYWPYGDTEAFF. The CDR3 nucleotides are TGCAGCGACTATTGGCCGTACGGGGACACTGAAGCTTTCTTT.

This clone was seen only once. The V and J genes are TRBV19 and TRBJ2-2, with 8 positions matching TRBD1. The CDR3 is 14 residues long. The J segment lost 6 bases and the V segment lost 6 bases, leaving 6 bases of the junction unmatched. Germline-derived CDR1 and CDR2 are LNHDA and SQIVND (reference sequence). The CDR3 region has the DNA TGTGCCAGTAGACCCAGCAGGGGGCCCGGGGAGCTGTTTTTT. This gives the protein CASRPSRGPGELFF.

The count of this clone is one. This rearrangement joins TRBV14 to TRBJ2-1; TRBD2 agrees at 10 bases. Germline CDR1 and CDR2: SGHDN and FVKESK. The V gene end was trimmed by 8 bases and the J gene end by 6 bases; junction bases not matched to a gene: 7. The CDR3 totals 14 residues. The CDR3 DNA sequence: TGTGCCAGCCAACGCGGGACTAGCGTCAATGAGCAGTTCTTC. Translated, it gives CASQRGTSVNEQFF.